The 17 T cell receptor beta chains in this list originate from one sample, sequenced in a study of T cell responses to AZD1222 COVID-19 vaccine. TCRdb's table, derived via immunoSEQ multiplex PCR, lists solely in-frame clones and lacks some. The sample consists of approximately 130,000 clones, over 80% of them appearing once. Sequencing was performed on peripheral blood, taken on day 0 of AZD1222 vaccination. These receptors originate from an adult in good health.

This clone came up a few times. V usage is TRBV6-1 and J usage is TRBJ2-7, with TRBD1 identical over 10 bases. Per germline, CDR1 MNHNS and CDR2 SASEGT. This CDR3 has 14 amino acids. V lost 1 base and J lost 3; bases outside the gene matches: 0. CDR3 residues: CASSEGTGGYEQYF. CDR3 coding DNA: TGTGCCAGCAGTGAAGGGACAGGGGGCTACGAGCAGTACTTC.

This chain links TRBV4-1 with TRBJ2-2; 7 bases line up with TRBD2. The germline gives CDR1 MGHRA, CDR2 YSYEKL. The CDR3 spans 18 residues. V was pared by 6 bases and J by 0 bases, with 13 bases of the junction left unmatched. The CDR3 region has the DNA TGCGCCAGCAGTTTCGCCCCATTAGCGGGCCCGAACACCGGGGAGCTGTTTTTT. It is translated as CASSFAPLAGPNTGELFF.

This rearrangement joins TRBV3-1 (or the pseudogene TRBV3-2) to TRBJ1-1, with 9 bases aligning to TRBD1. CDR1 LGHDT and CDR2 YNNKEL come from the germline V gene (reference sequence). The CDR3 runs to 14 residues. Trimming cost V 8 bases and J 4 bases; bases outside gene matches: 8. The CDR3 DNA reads TGTGCCAGCCGCATCACAGGGGGCATCACTGAAGCTTTCTTT. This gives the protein CASRITGGITEAFF.

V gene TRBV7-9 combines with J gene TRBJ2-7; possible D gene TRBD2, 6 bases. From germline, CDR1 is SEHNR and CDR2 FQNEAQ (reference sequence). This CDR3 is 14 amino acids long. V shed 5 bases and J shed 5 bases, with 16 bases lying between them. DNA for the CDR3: TGTGCCAGCAGCCATAGCGGTGCCACCAACGAGCAGTACTTC. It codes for CASSHSGATNEQYF.

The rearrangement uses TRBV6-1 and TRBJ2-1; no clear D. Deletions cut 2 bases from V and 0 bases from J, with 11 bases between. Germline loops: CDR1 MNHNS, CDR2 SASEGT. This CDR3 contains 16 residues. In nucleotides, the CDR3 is TGTGCCAGCAGTGAATCGCGGAAGAGCTCCTACAATGAGCAGTTCTTC. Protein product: CASSESRKSSYNEQFF.

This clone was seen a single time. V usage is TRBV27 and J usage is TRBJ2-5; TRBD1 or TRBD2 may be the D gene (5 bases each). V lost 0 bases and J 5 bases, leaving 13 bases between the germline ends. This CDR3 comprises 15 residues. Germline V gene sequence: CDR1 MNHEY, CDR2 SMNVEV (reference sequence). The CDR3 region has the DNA TGTGCCAGCAGTTTATCCACAGGTTGGAGGGAGACCCAGTACTTC. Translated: CASSLSTGWRETQYF.

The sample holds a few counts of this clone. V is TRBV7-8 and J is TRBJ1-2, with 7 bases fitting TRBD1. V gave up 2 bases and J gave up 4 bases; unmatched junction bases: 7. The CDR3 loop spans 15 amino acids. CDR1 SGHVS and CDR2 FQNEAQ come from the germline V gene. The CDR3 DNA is TGTGCCAGCAGCTTAAGACAGGGAATAGGCTATGGCTACACCTTC. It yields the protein CASSLRQGIGYGYTF.

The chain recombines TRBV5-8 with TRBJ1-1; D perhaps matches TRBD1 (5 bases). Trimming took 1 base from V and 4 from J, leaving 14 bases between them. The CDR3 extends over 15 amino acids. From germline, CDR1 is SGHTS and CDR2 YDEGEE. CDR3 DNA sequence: TGTGCCAGCAGCTTGAGGGGAGGGCTCTTCACTGAAGCTTTCTTT. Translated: CASSLRGGLFTEAFF.

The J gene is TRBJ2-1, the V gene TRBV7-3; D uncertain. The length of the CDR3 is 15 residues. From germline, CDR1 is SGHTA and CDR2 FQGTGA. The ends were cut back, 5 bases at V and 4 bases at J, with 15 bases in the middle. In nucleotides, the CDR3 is TGTGCCAGCAGCCAATCGATCGGGTCTTACAATGAGCAGTTCTTC. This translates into CASSQSIGSYNEQFF. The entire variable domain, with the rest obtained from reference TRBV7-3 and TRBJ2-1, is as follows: GAGVSQTPSNKVTEKGKYVELRCDPISGHTALYWYRQSLGQGPEFLIYFQGTGAADDSGLPNDRFFAVRPEGSVSTLKIQRTERGDSAVYLCASSQSIGSYNEQFFGPGTRLTVL.

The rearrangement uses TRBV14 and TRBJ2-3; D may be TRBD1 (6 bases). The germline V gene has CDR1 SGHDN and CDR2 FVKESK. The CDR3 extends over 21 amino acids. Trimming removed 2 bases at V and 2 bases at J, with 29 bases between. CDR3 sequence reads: CASSQKNRERAGQSHTDTQYF. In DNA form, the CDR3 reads TGTGCCAGCAGCCAAAAGAACAGGGAACGGGCAGGACAGAGCCACACAGATACGCAGTATTTT.

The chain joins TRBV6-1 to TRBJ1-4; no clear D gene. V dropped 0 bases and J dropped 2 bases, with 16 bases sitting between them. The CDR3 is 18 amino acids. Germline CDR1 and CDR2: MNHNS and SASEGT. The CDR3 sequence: CASSEAWLGLQTNEKLFF. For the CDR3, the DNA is TGTGCCAGCAGTGAAGCCTGGCTAGGATTGCAGACTAATGAAAAACTGTTTTTT.

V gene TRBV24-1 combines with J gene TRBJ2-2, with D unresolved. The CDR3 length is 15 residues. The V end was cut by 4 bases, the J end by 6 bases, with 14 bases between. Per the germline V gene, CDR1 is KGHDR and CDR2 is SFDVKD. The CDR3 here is CATSDASDLAGELFF. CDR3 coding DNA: TGTGCCACCAGTGACGCAAGCGACCTGGCCGGGGAGCTGTTTTTT.

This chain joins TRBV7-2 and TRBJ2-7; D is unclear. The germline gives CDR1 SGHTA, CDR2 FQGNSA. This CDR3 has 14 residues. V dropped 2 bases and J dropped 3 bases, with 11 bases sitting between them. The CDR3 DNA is TGTGCCAGCAGCTTAATAGACTCTCTCTACGAGCAGTACTTC. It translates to CASSLIDSLYEQYF.

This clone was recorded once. CDR3 amino acids: CASSPLTSISYNEQFF. As DNA, the CDR3 is TGTGCCAGCAGCCCACTAACGAGCATATCCTACAATGAGCAGTTCTTC. The V and J genes are TRBV5-5 and TRBJ2-1; no reliable D call. The V and J ends lost 4 bases and 1 base respectively, with 15 bases between them. Per the germline V gene, CDR1 is SGHKS and CDR2 is YYEKEE (reference sequence). The CDR3 is made up of 16 amino acids.

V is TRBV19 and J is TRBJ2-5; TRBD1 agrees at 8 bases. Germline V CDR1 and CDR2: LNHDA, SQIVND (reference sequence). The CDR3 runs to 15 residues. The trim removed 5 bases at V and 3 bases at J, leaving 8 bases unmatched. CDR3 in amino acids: CASSPDREGEETQYF. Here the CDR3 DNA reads TGTGCCAGTAGTCCGGACAGGGAAGGAGAAGAGACCCAGTACTTC. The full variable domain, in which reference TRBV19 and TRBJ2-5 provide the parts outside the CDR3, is DGGITQSPKYLFRKEGQNVTLSCEQNLNHDAMYWYRQDPGQGLRLIYYSQIVNDFQKGDIAEGYSVSREKKESFPLTVTSAQKNPTAFYLCASSPDREGEETQYFGPGTRLLVL.

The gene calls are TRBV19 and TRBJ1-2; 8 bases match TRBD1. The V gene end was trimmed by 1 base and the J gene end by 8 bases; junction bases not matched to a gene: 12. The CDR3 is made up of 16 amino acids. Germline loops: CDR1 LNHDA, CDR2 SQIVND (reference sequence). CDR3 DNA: TGTGCCAGTAGTATAGGGGAGGACAGGGTGAGGAGAGGCTACACCTTC. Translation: CASSIGEDRVRRGYTF. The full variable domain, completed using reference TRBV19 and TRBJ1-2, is DGGITQSPKYLFRKEGQNVTLSCEQNLNHDAMYWYRQDPGQGLRLIYYSQIVNDFQKGDIAEGYSVSREKKESFPLTVTSAQKNPTAFYLCASSIGEDRVRRGYTFGSGTRLTVV.

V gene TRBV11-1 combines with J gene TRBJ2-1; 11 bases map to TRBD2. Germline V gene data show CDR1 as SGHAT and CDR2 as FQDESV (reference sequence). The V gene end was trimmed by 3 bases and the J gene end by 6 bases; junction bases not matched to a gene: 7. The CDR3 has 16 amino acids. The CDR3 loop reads CASSFRLAGRTNEQFF. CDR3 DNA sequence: TGTGCCAGCAGCTTCCGACTAGCGGGGAGAACCAATGAGCAGTTCTTC.